This T cell receptor beta chain was profiled in a study of blood T cell repertoires in COVID-19 (dated by TCRdb to about 2020). With respect to the entire study: The collaborator samples originated in the United States, Italy and Spain and spanned the acute and convalescent phases of COVID-19. The prospective study material was composed of cDNA or gDNA derived from T cells, B-cell-depleted T cells, or PBMCs. A de-identified subject ID, COVID-19 status, age in years and sex were almost always included in the sample metadata. Where available, HLA class I and class II types were taken from metadata supplied by the sample provider and were not determined by assay-based typing. The repertoires were made available in a free public database intended to serve as a resource for research on the immune response to SARS-CoV-2. Subjects who had been exposed to COVID-19, were actively infected with it, or had recovered from it provided the deeply sampled blood TCRbeta repertoires that made up the dataset. The samples were drawn from two sources: the first 160 participants of the ongoing ImmuneRACE study, and 1,000 to 1,500 subjects contributed by 6 global collaborators. The study at large found these results: The quantity of clinical and demographic metadata differed by source and by participant and was supplied without curation.

TCRbeta CDR3 regions were amplified from genomic DNA by means of the immunoSEQ Assay, a bias-controlled multiplex PCR. On the study's bioinformatics: The number of nucleated cells in each sample was estimated by amplification of reference gene primers within the assay. To quantify the absolute abundance of each unique TCRbeta CDR3 rearrangement, sequence reads were collapsed and filtered. For each sample, productive Simpson clonality was calculated as the square root of Simpson's diversity index across productive rearrangements. TCRdb took this table from immuneACCESS and kept in-frame rearrangements with V and J called. Such tables lack part of the clones; where checked against another copy, unresolved V genes explain under half of the gap, and the rest is unexplained. Clonal size and the V and J genes are those of that table, whereas D and trimming came from the DNA. The sample profile shows approximately 500,000 clones; roughly 91% of them were found once. 7.5% to 9.5% of the sample is in the top ten clones.

The germline V gene (reference sequence) specifies LNHDA as CDR1 and SQIVND as CDR2. Including the terminal cysteine and phenylalanine, the CDR3 comprises 11 residues. Of all the DNA, just the CDR3 is kept, 33 bases in frame from base 1. Trimming costs V 5 bases and J 15 bases, and their ends lie 15 bases apart. At one collaborating source in Seattle, patients were enrolled during active infection and were followed longitudinally through the course of disease. Whole blood was collected in K2EDTA tubes by collaborating institutions according to the institutions' own protocols. For TCRbeta analysis, collaborator samples were shipped as frozen whole blood, as isolated PBMCs, or as DNA extracted from either sample type. Points on this clone: Its binding antigen is unknown. The input lacks base qualities; no much larger clone sits a single base away.

The sequence links TRBV19 to TRBJ2-3, with the identity of the D gene unclear. The sample was peripheral blood. The TCR comes from a woman in her fifties or sixties with COVID-19, enrolled during active disease. The CDR3 region: CASSSFLVLYF. At the DNA level, the sequence is TGTGCCAGTAGTTCCTTTTTAGTTTTATATTTT.